The 9 T cell receptor beta chains presented below share a single source sample, sequenced in a study of cytomegalovirus exposure and HLA in healthy donors. The primer mix had 60 Vbeta and 13 Jbeta primers. Profiling relied on immunoSEQ multiplex PCR, and the TCRdb table lists in-frame clones only, not all of them. The sample holds over 120,000 clones; approximately 80% are singletons and the top ten take under 6%. What was sequenced was PBMCs. The source is a middle-aged man in good health and CMV-seronegative.

This rearrangement joins TRBV20-1 to TRBJ2-1; tentatively, D is TRBD2 (6 bases). Germline assignment: CDR1 DFQATT and CDR2 SNEGSKA (reference sequence). V lost 3 bases and J 7 bases, leaving 7 bases between the germline ends. The CDR3 is made up of 11 amino acids. The CDR3 bases are TGCAGTGCTAGGCGGGGAAATGAGCAGTTCTTC. Translation: CSARRGNEQFF.

The chain couples TRBV25-1 to TRBJ2-6; 9 bases fit TRBD1. Germline V gene lookup returns CDR1 MGHDK and CDR2 SYGVNS. The CDR3 spans 17 residues. The V gene end was trimmed by 10 bases and the J gene end by 2 bases; junction bases not matched to a gene: 12. DNA of the CDR3: TGTGCCAACAACCGGGACAGGGATTATACTGGGGCCAACGTCCTGACTTTC. Its protein product is CANNRDRDYTGANVLTF.

This chain uses TRBV7-2 with TRBJ1-2; 7 bases agree with TRBD1. From germline, CDR1 is SGHTA and CDR2 FQGNSA. Trimming took 3 bases from V and 9 from J; bases not matched to a gene: 16. The CDR3 length is 16 residues. The CDR3 reads CASSFQAGQASRSYTF. In nucleotides, the CDR3 is TGTGCCAGCAGCTTTCAAGCAGGACAGGCCTCGAGGAGCTACACCTTC.

This rearrangement joins TRBV4-1 to TRBJ1-2; TRBD1 is a possible D gene (6 bases). V gave up 4 bases and J gave up 6 bases, with 15 bases separating them. In germline, CDR1 is MGHRA, CDR2 YSYEKL. The length of the CDR3 is 14 residues. The DNA for the CDR3 is TGCGCCAGCAGCCGCCTCGGGGGGGCAGATGGCTACACCTTC. Its translation is CASSRLGGADGYTF.

V gene TRBV6-1 combines with J gene TRBJ1-2; a weak D match, TRBD1 (5 bases). The length of the CDR3 is 14 residues. Germline V gene lookup returns CDR1 MNHNS and CDR2 SASEGT. The V and J ends lost 5 bases and 2 bases respectively, with 12 bases between them. Here the CDR3 reads CASSNPGGNYGYTF. Written as DNA, the CDR3 is TGTGCCAGCAGTAACCCGGGGGGGAACTATGGCTACACCTTC.

This chain links TRBV5-5 with TRBJ2-2, with 7 positions matching TRBD1. Germline loops: CDR1 SGHKS, CDR2 YYEKEE (reference sequence). V shed 4 bases, J shed 3 bases, and the junction held 6 bases outside the gene matches. This CDR3 contains 15 residues. CDR3 DNA sequence: TGTGCCAGCAGCATCGACAGGGTAGACACCGGGGAGCTGTTTTTT. Protein: CASSIDRVDTGELFF.

The chain combines TRBV28 with TRBJ2-1; TRBD1 aligns across 7 bases. The CDR3 is 14 residues long. Germline V gives CDR1 MDHEN, CDR2 SYDVKM. V gave up 7 bases and J gave up 1 base; unmatched junction bases: 4. CDR3 loop: CASTLDRSYNEQFF. The CDR3, as DNA: TGTGCCAGCACATTGGACAGGTCCTACAATGAGCAGTTCTTC.

CDR3 residues: CSVDKKLEAFF. CDR3 nucleotides: TGCAGCGTTGACAAAAAGCTTGAAGCTTTCTTT. V usage is TRBV29-1 and J usage is TRBJ1-1; D ambiguous. CDR3 length: 11 residues. The germline CDR1 and CDR2 sequences are SQVTM and ANQGSEA. Trimming cost V 3 bases and J 7 bases, with 9 bases left between them.

Only a few counts were recorded for this clone. The chain couples TRBV29-1 to TRBJ2-3; 8 nucleotides match TRBD1. With 7 bases clipped from V and 6 bases from J, the junction kept 9 bases outside the gene matches. Germline values: CDR1 SQVTM, CDR2 ANQGSEA. The CDR3 has 13 residues. The CDR3 bases are TGCAGCGGATTCGGACAGGGCGGTGATACGCAGTATTTT. It specifies CSGFGQGGDTQYF.